Listed here are 30 T cell receptor beta chains from one sample, sequenced in a study of T-cell memory formation after mild COVID-19 (TCRdb year 2021). The library was produced with 5' RACE. The sequencer listed for this sample is Illumina NovaSeq 6000. Clones were called with MiXCR by TCRdb after fastp trimmed the public reads at Q25, and only in-frame beta chains were retained. Rows are combined by CDR3 protein, so each entry shows the most common genes and DNA. This sample comprises roughly 100,000 distinct CDR3 sequences, approximately 15% of them detected only once. Approximately 28% of the sample is held by the ten biggest clonotypes. Sequenced: PBMCs or a T cell subset sorted from them (not recorded which). The source is an adult woman who had mild COVID-19 (a few samples of this study predate the infection). The sample titles of this study are shuffled in the database, so cell type and time point are left out; the donor was told from shared clones.

This clonotype appeared a few times. The chain carries TRBV4-1 and TRBJ2-7; D gene ambiguous. CDR3 length: 12 residues. Germline assignment: CDR1 MGHRA and CDR2 YSYEKL. Trimming took off 3 bases at V and 7 bases at J, with 10 bases between the two ends. CDR3 amino acids: CASSHPRGEQYF. The CDR3 DNA reads as TGCGCCAGCAGCCATCCTCGTGGGGAGCAGTACTTC.

V and J are TRBV12-3 or TRBV12-4 and TRBJ1-5, with a possible D match to TRBD1 (6 bases). The CDR3 spans 16 residues. V was cut by 5 bases and J by 3 bases, with 17 bases left in between. The chain's CDR3 is CASSRTHRAYNQPQHF. DNA for the CDR3: TGTGCCAGCAGTCGTACGCACAGGGCCTACAATCAGCCCCAGCATTTT.

This clonotype occurred a few times. This rearrangement joins TRBV2 to TRBJ2-1, with 7 bases fitting TRBD2. The junction had 8 bases not matched to a gene; V was cut back by 7 bases and J by 8 bases. The CDR3 runs 13 residues. In germline, CDR1 is SNHLY, CDR2 FYNNEI. CDR3 nucleotides: TGTGCCAGCAACCTCGGGGGGTTGGATGAGCAGTTCTTC. Translating gives CASNLGGLDEQFF.

This clonotype was counted a few times. The V gene is TRBV9, the J gene TRBJ2-5, with a tentative D call TRBD1 (8 bases). The ends were cut back, 2 bases at V and 1 base at J, with 12 bases in the middle. In germline, CDR1 is SGDLS, CDR2 YYNGEE. The CDR3 is 15 residues long. CDR3: CASSVGGTGQETQYF. In DNA form, the CDR3 reads TGTGCCAGCAGCGTCGGGGGGACAGGCCAAGAGACCCAGTACTTC.

Worth noting for this clonotype: One end of the junction fails to match germline, which may point to a read error. The chain combines TRBV6-1 with TRBJ2-7; TRBD2 matches at 9 bases. The CDR3 length is 13 residues. Germline CDR1 MNHNS, CDR2 SASEGT. The CDR3 bases are TGTGCCAGCAGTAAAGCGGGAGGCTACGAGCAGTACTTC. As protein: CASSKAGGYEQYF.

There are a few counts of this clonotype. This chain links TRBV20-1 with TRBJ2-3, with 11 bases that match TRBD2. The length of the CDR3 is 14 residues. Trimming cost V 6 bases and J 5 bases; bases outside gene matches: 7. Germline assignment: CDR1 DFQATT and CDR2 SNEGSKA (reference sequence). This CDR3 is CSAYPLAGGDTQYF. CDR3 in DNA: TGCAGTGCATACCCCCTAGCGGGGGGAGATACGCAGTATTTT.

This clonotype was counted at least ten times. The rearrangement joins TRBV5-6 to TRBJ2-4; D is unclear. Trimming removed 4 bases at V and 7 bases at J, with 15 bases between. Germline CDR1 reads SGHDT; CDR2 reads YYEEEE. The CDR3 covers 14 residues. The DNA of the CDR3 is TGTGCCAGCAGCCTCGCAGCCGCCTGGAACATTCAGTACTTC. Protein sequence: CASSLAAAWNIQYF.

J is TRBJ2-2 and V is TRBV9; the match to TRBD2 covers 10 bases. CDR1 and CDR2 (germline): SGDLS, YYNGEE. The CDR3 runs 14 residues. V shed 9 bases and J 6 bases; nucleotides not matched to a gene: 8. The CDR3 sequence: CATSSGSLPGELFF. DNA for the CDR3: TGTGCCACCTCTAGCGGGAGCCTCCCCGGGGAGCTGTTTTTT.

This clonotype was seen more than once but under ten times. J is TRBJ2-3 and V is TRBV10-3, with TRBD1 matching over 8 bases. Trimming cost V 2 bases and J 4 bases; bases outside gene matches: 2. There are 14 residues in the CDR3. The germline gives CDR1 ENHRY, CDR2 SYGVKD. The CDR3: CAISEAGGADTQYF. For the CDR3, the DNA is TGTGCCATCAGTGAGGCAGGGGGCGCAGATACGCAGTATTTT.

The chain is built from TRBV6-2 or TRBV6-3 and TRBJ1-1; 7 positions agree with TRBD1. V lost 2 bases and J lost 1; bases outside the gene matches: 1. The CDR3 contains 14 residues. Germline-derived CDR1 and CDR2 are MNHEY and SVGEGT. CDR3 in amino acids: CASSYTGANTEAFF. DNA for the CDR3: TGTGCCAGCAGTTACACAGGGGCGAACACTGAAGCTTTCTTT.

This clonotype was picked up a small number of times. J is TRBJ1-1 and V is TRBV24-1, with 7 bases aligning to TRBD1. The trim removed 7 bases at V and 4 bases at J, leaving 8 bases unmatched. The CDR3 spans 14 residues. In germline, CDR1 is KGHDR, CDR2 SFDVKD. The CDR3 bases are TGTGCCACCAGAGGGGGCGGGCCGGGCACTGAAGCTTTCTTT. Encoded protein: CATRGGGPGTEAFF.

This clonotype was counted between two and nine times. The chain joins TRBV7-3 to TRBJ1-1; possible D gene TRBD1, 5 bases. This CDR3 region has 16 residues. V lost 1 base and J lost 5, with 17 bases in between. Germline V lookup: CDR1 SGHTA, CDR2 FQGTGA. Written as DNA, the CDR3 is TGTGCCAGCAGCTTAATGGTTCCGGGACGGAAAACTGAAGCTTTCTTT. Amino acid sequence: CASSLMVPGRKTEAFF.

The chain employs TRBV15 and TRBJ2-2; 7 positions match TRBD1. The junction had 4 bases not matched to a gene; V was cut back by 8 bases and J by 1 base. The germline V gene has CDR1 LNHNV and CDR2 YYDKDF (reference sequence). The CDR3 spans 14 residues. The CDR3 spells CATSGGMNTGELFF. Here the CDR3 DNA reads TGTGCCACCTCAGGGGGAATGAACACCGGGGAGCTGTTTTTT.

This clonotype has just a few counts. Sequence at one end of the junction differs from germline and may be a read error. The V call is TRBV5-5, the J call TRBJ1-4; D is uncertain. The CDR3 runs to 15 residues. Germline assignment: CDR1 SGHKS and CDR2 YYEKEE (reference sequence). In DNA, the CDR3 is TGTGCCAGCAGCTTGGCCCCATGGCCTAATGAAAAACTGATTTTT. Its protein product is CASSLAPWPNEKLIF.

This clonotype was found a few times. J is TRBJ2-7 and V is TRBV7-9; 9 positions match TRBD2. Germline loops: CDR1 SEHNR, CDR2 FQNEAQ (reference sequence). V shed 2 bases, J shed 3 bases, and the junction held 8 bases outside the gene matches. The CDR3 sequence is 16 residues long. The CDR3 bases are TGTGCCAGCAGCTTATGGTTAGCGGGAGTTCTCTACGAGCAGTACTTC. Protein sequence: CASSLWLAGVLYEQYF.

This chain joins TRBV15 and TRBJ2-1; a weak D match, TRBD2 (6 bases). CDR3 length equals 17 residues. Germline CDR1 is LNHNV and CDR2 is YYDKDF (reference sequence). Trimming stripped 0 bases from V and 0 bases from J, with 12 bases between. CDR3 region: CATSRDRDSPSYNEQFF. The CDR3 nucleotides read TGTGCCACCAGCAGAGATCGGGACTCCCCCTCCTACAATGAGCAGTTCTTC.

This clonotype was seen ten or more times. The rearrangement uses TRBV6-2 or TRBV6-3 and TRBJ2-1; the match to TRBD1 covers 8 bases. V shed 0 bases and J 12 bases; nucleotides not matched to a gene: 4. The V gene's germline CDR1 is MNHEY and CDR2 SVGEGT. CDR3 size: 13 residues. CDR3 nucleotide sequence: TGTGCCAGCAGTTACTCGGACAGGGAAAGGCAGTTCTTC. Its translation is CASSYSDRERQFF.

The chain uses TRBV7-9 and TRBJ2-1; TRBD1 is a possible D gene (6 bases). This CDR3 region has 14 residues. The germline CDR1 and CDR2 sequences are SEHNR and FQNEAQ (reference sequence). V lost 5 bases and J 4 bases, leaving 12 bases between the germline ends. CDR3 DNA: TGTGCCAGCAGCCCACCGGGACATTACAATGAGCAGTTCTTC. The encoded protein is CASSPPGHYNEQFF.

This chain's CDR3 is CAISEGQLNNEQFF. The DNA of the CDR3 is TGTGCCATCAGTGAGGGACAGTTAAACAATGAGCAGTTCTTC. The gene calls are TRBV10-3 and TRBJ2-1; D is perhaps TRBD1 (6 bases). The CDR3 is 14 amino acids. Germline V gene lookup returns CDR1 ENHRY and CDR2 SYGVKD. Trimming took 2 bases from V and 5 from J, leaving 10 bases between them.

This clonotype was counted a few times. The V gene is TRBV5-1, the J gene TRBJ2-5; 8 bases line up with TRBD1. Germline V gives CDR1 SGHRS, CDR2 YFSETQ. V shed 5 bases and J 2 bases; nucleotides not matched to a gene: 8. The length of the CDR3 is 15 residues. CDR3 nucleotides: TGCGCCAGCAGTATCGGACAGGGCTCACAAGAGACCCAGTACTTC. It translates to CASSIGQGSQETQYF.

The rearrangement uses TRBV20-1 and TRBJ2-7; D unresolved. This CDR3 spans 19 amino acids. Trimming removed 0 bases at V and 0 bases at J, with 24 bases between. From germline, CDR1 is DFQATT and CDR2 SNEGSKA (reference sequence). The CDR3, as DNA: TGCAGTGCTAGAGATCTTGTCTCGGGTGAGGTCAAAAACTCCTACGAGCAGTACTTC. It encodes CSARDLVSGEVKNSYEQYF.

This clonotype was observed a handful of times. The chain is built from TRBV19 and TRBJ2-1; D remains ambiguous. Germline V gene sequence: CDR1 LNHDA, CDR2 SQIVND (reference sequence). This CDR3 contains 13 residues. Trimming shortened V by 6 bases and J by 4 bases, and 10 bases separated the two germline ends. CDR3 in amino acids: CASSADGYNEQFF. CDR3 DNA sequence: TGTGCCAGTAGCGCGGACGGATACAATGAGCAGTTCTTC.

This clonotype was detected only a few times. The chain combines TRBV5-1 with TRBJ2-3, with 8 bases that match TRBD1. V lost 4 bases to trimming and J lost 6 bases; unmatched junction nucleotides: 10. This CDR3 is 15 amino acids long. The germline V gene encodes CDR1 SGHRS and CDR2 YFSETQ. The CDR3 region has the DNA TGCGCCAGCAGCACGGGACAGGTCTGGAGGGATACGCAGTATTTT. It yields the protein CASSTGQVWRDTQYF. Together with reference TRBV5-1 and TRBJ2-3, the CDR3 gives the full variable domain: KAGVTQTPRYLIKTRGQQVTLSCSPISGHRSVSWYQQTPGQGLQFLFEYFSETQRNKGNFPGRFSGRQFSNSRSEMNVSTLELGDSALYLCASSTGQVWRDTQYFGPGTRLTVL.

This clonotype was observed a handful of times. This sequence joins TRBV27 and TRBJ2-1; 13 bases agree with TRBD2. Germline CDR1 MNHEY, CDR2 SMNVEV (reference sequence). The ends lost 2 bases at V and 4 bases at J; junction bases unmatched: 2. The length of the CDR3 is 16 residues. For the CDR3, the DNA is TGTGCCAGCAGTTTAATGGGACTAGCGGGATACAATGAGCAGTTCTTC. Translated: CASSLMGLAGYNEQFF.

This clonotype was seen a handful of times. The chain carries TRBV30 and TRBJ1-1; possibly TRBD1 for D (5 bases). V was pared by 0 bases and J by 4 bases, with 12 bases between. Germline CDR1 is GTSNPN and CDR2 is SVGIG (reference sequence). The CDR3 is made up of 14 amino acids. CDR3 residues: CAWSVLAGGTEAFF. For the CDR3, the DNA is TGTGCCTGGAGTGTTTTGGCGGGGGGCACTGAAGCTTTCTTT.

The V call is TRBV7-9, the J call TRBJ1-1; possibly TRBD1 for D (6 bases). The CDR3 is 18 residues long. Trimming took off 1 base at V and 0 bases at J, with 18 bases between the two ends. Germline lookup yields CDR1 SEHNR and CDR2 FQNEAQ (reference sequence). CDR3 DNA: TGTGCCAGCAGCTTAGGGGGGCAGGTTTACCACATGAACACTGAAGCTTTCTTT. Encoded protein: CASSLGGQVYHMNTEAFF.

This sequence joins TRBV24-1 and TRBJ2-2; 7 bases fit TRBD1. The CDR3 is 13 residues long. Germline assignment: CDR1 KGHDR and CDR2 SFDVKD. J gave up 1 base and V 10 bases, and 2 bases lay outside the gene matches. CDR3 nucleotide sequence: TGTGCCACGAGACAGGGGAACACCGGGGAGCTGTTTTTT. Encoded protein: CATRQGNTGELFF.

This clonotype came up a few times. The chain combines TRBV4-3 with TRBJ2-2; D remains unclear. V lost 2 bases and J 7 bases, leaving 17 bases between the germline ends. The CDR3 is 16 amino acids. CDR1 LGHNA and CDR2 YSLEER come from the germline V gene. The CDR3 loop reads CASSQFGPIRHGELFF. DNA of the CDR3: TGCGCCAGCAGCCAATTCGGGCCAATCCGCCACGGGGAGCTGTTTTTT.

This clonotype occurred a few times. The chain carries TRBV7-9 and TRBJ2-1; 8 bases line up with TRBD1. Trimming removed 5 bases from V and 6 bases from J; junction bases left unmatched: 3. Germline V gene sequence: CDR1 SEHNR, CDR2 FQNEAQ (reference sequence). The CDR3 consists of 13 residues. The CDR3 here is CASSHDRGNEQFF. The CDR3 DNA follows: TGTGCCAGCAGCCACGACAGGGGCAATGAGCAGTTCTTC.

This clonotype was recorded a few times. CDR3 coding DNA: TGCGCCAGCAGCCAAGGCAGGGGCAGGGAGCATACGCAGTATTTT. Its translation is CASSQGRGREHTQYF. This chain joins TRBV4-3 and TRBJ2-3, with D tentatively TRBD1 (6 bases). The germline V gene has CDR1 LGHNA and CDR2 YSLEER. The CDR3 totals 15 residues. With 1 base removed from V and 7 bases from J, the gap between germline ends came to 15 bases.